The entry that follows covers one T cell receptor (beta chain) sequence. Its antigen has not been determined. Base qualities are missing; no much larger clone stands one base away. After removal of 6 bases from V and 4 bases from J, the junction retains 10 bases not matched to a gene. The CDR3 runs 15 residues from the cysteine to the phenylalanine. The kept DNA is CDR3 alone, 45 bases in frame from the first base. As encoded in the germline V gene, CDR1 is SGHTA while CDR2 is FQGNSA. TCRbeta CDR3 regions were amplified from genomic DNA using the immunoSEQ Assay, a bias-controlled multiplex PCR. The paper's data handling went like this. Within the assay, amplification of reference gene primers was used to estimate how many nucleated cells each sample contained. To quantify the absolute abundance of each unique TCRbeta CDR3 rearrangement, sequence reads were collapsed and filtered. Productive Simpson clonality was computed per sample as the square root of Simpson's diversity index over productive rearrangements. TCRdb's version of the immuneACCESS table is confined to in-frame rearrangements and falls short of the full clone set. An unresolved V gene accounts for under half of the shortfall where checked; the remainder is of unknown origin. The V and J calls and clone size were taken over from that table, and D and trimming were inferred from the DNA. For this sample there are 320,000 or so clones; around 85% appear just once. 1.5% to 2% of the sample rests with the top ten.

In the prospective study, participants were about 18 to 95 years old, resided in about two dozen geographic areas of the United States, and were enrolled through a virtual design. In the prospective study, participants were assigned to cohorts based on the clinical history participants reported in a screening survey and a study questionnaire. A participant counted as exposed if, within 2 weeks of entering the study, that participant had been in contact with someone who had a PCR-confirmed or clinician-diagnosed COVID-19 case. In the prospective study, whole blood, serum and a nasopharyngeal or oropharyngeal swab were collected from each participant by mobile phlebotomists. Prospective study participants could optionally give additional blood draws and questionnaires over an approximately 2-month period. Before DNA extraction, blood samples from the prospective study were shipped at room temperature or frozen.

The data stem from a study of blood T cell repertoires in COVID-19 (TCRdb year 2020). Background for the entire study: The collaborator samples originated in the United States, Italy and Spain and spanned the acute and convalescent phases of COVID-19. Sample metadata almost always included a de-identified subject ID, COVID-19 status, age in years and sex. The prospective study material was composed of cDNA or gDNA derived from T cells, B-cell-depleted T cells, or PBMCs. Where available, HLA class I and class II types were obtained from metadata supplied by the sample provider rather than from assay-based typing. The dataset comprised deeply sampled blood TCRbeta repertoires from subjects exposed to, actively infected with, or recovered from COVID-19. A freely available public database, intended as a resource for researchers studying the immune response to SARS-CoV-2, is where the repertoires were released. Samples came from the ongoing ImmuneRACE study (first 160 participants) plus 1,254 subjects from 6 global collaborators.

The paper as a whole reports these results and caveats: Clinical and demographic metadata were provided uncurated, with the amount varying by source and participant.

The sequence came from a woman in her thirties who had been exposed to COVID-19. The sequence links TRBV7-2 to TRBJ1-2; 8 bases in the middle match TRBD1. The sample comprised PBMCs or T cells enriched from blood (not recorded which). In nucleotides, the sequence is TGTGCCAGCAGATTGGACAGGGTGAAGAGCTATGGCTACACCTTC. Translated, this gives CASRLDRVKSYGYTF.